This T cell receptor beta chain derives from a study of blood T cell repertoires in COVID-19. For the study at large: Samples of COVID-19 (acute and convalescent) were obtained from the United States, Italy and Spain. In each case, the material was cDNA or gDNA derived from T cells, B-cell-depleted T cells, or PBMCs.

In the authors' workflow: Amplified reference gene primers provided the basis for estimating nucleated cell counts. Method: immunoSEQ multiplex PCR; TCRdb's copy keeps in-frame clones and lacks some. V and J calls and clone size are given by that table; D and trimming were obtained from the DNA. The top ten hold over 10% of the sample, which has about 220,000 clones, approximately 80% seen once. In germline, CDR1 is SGHKS, CDR2 YYEKEE (reference sequence). V was clipped by 3 bases and J by 7 bases; unmatched bases: 7. The CDR3 length is 15 residues. Source material: peripheral blood. This chain uses TRBV5-5 with TRBJ1-4, with TRBD1 matching over 9 bases. This sequence originates from a human donor in a cohort sampled during active COVID-19. The CDR3 DNA reads as TGTGCCAGCAGCTGGACCGGGGACAGGGTTGAAAAACTGTTTTTT. This translates into CASSWTGDRVEKLFF.